A selection of T cell receptor beta chains follows, all from one sample in a study of T cell repertoires in cytomegalovirus infection. No antigen has been assigned to these receptors. TCRdb processed the reads anew with MiXCR; each CDR3 protein has one entry. The data hold about 83,000 distinct CDR3 sequences, with about 24% observed a single time. The sequenced sample was CD8+ T cells from cultured PBMCs, obtained from culture after CMV antigen stimulation. The receptors stem from a human donor in good health (CMV status not recorded). Some clones in this sample may be carry-over from other donors' samples. Both conserved end residues are part of each CDR3. Clone size is given for some rows only: seen once, a few or many times, or a class if the clone is expanded.

j_call v_call clone_size cdr3_aa
TRBJ2-5 TRBV7-2 many CASSRSQGGGETQYF
TRBJ2-7 TRBV9 NA CASSVGQGASDQYF
TRBJ2-3 TRBV7-6 many CASSLSGVADTQYF
TRBJ1-5 TRBV12-3/TRBV12-4 many CASSLTLGQPQHF
TRBJ2-7 TRBV12-3/TRBV12-4 many CASSSPDRGLYEQYF
TRBJ2-1 TRBV25-1 few CASSGWSGSSYNEQFF
TRBJ2-7 TRBV5-6 NA CASSLLGNHEQYF
TRBJ2-3 TRBV10-3 few CAISEGSGVLTDTQYF
TRBJ2-7 TRBV7-2 once CASSLKQGGGEQYF
TRBJ2-7 TRBV29-1 NA CSVGEIYEQYF
TRBJ1-5 TRBV7-8 many CASSKELGRNQPQHF
TRBJ1-3 TRBV4-2 NA CASSQGGQTSGNTIYF
TRBJ2-2 TRBV4-3 many CASSQDQAGYTGELFF
TRBJ2-2 TRBV29-1 NA CSVELVSFKAPTGELFF
TRBJ2-7 TRBV27 NA CASSPKGLDSYEQYF
TRBJ2-1 TRBV7-9 many CASSSPLPDRGQYEQFF